The 28 T cell receptor beta chains given below trace back to one sample, sequenced in a study of T cells in Graves' hyperthyroidism and ophthalmopathy. Amplification yielded TCR beta CDR3 regions, with RNA transcripts as the source. RT-PCR in the first round (using the HTBI primer set) targeted the TCR CDR3. TCRdb ran MiXCR on the multiplex PCR reads and lists one entry per CDR3 protein. The profile shows approximately 690,000 distinct CDR3 sequences, under 25% of them singletons. Sequencing used blood. The receptors shown here come from a man aged 30 to 45 with Graves' ophthalmopathy.

Written as DNA, the CDR3 is TGTGCCACCTGGACGGATAATAATTCACCCCTCCACTTT. Its translation is CATWTDNNSPLHF. The chain is built from TRBV2 and TRBJ1-6; D not certain. Germline values: CDR1 SNHLY, CDR2 FYNNEI. CDR3 length equals 13 residues. Between the trimmed V and J ends, which lost 10 bases and 5 bases, there was a span of 12 bases.

This clonotype was counted a few times. The genes are TRBV24-1 and TRBJ2-3; 7 bases match TRBD2. The CDR3 runs to 16 residues. Germline CDR1 reads KGHDR; CDR2 reads SFDVKD. The trim removed 10 bases at V and 2 bases at J, leaving 14 bases unmatched. CDR3 bases: TGTGCCACAGCATTAGGGGAGGGGCCCTTCACAGATACGCAGTATTTT. The encoded protein is CATALGEGPFTDTQYF.

This clonotype has ten or more counts. This sequence joins TRBV7-2 and TRBJ1-1; D might be TRBD1 (5 bases). The germline V gene has CDR1 SGHTA and CDR2 FQGNSA. CDR3 size: 16 residues. Trimming took off 5 bases at V and 1 base at J, with 17 bases between the two ends. CDR3 DNA: TGTGCCAGCAGCCCCTGGGGCGGAGGCGGGAACACTGAAGCTTTCTTT. Encoded protein: CASSPWGGGGNTEAFF.

This clonotype showed up many times. V and J are TRBV11-2 and TRBJ2-5; D gene uncertain. V was clipped by 1 base and J by 2 bases, with 11 bases between them. CDR3 size: 15 residues. Germline V lookup: CDR1 SGHAT, CDR2 FQNNGV. CDR3 coding DNA: TGTGCCAGCAGCTTAGGGCAGAGGCTACAAGAGACCCAGTACTTC. It yields the protein CASSLGQRLQETQYF. Complete variable domain (other parts from reference TRBV11-2 and TRBJ2-5): EAGVAQSPRYKIIEKRQSVAFWCNPISGHATLYWYQQILGQGPKLLIQFQNNGVVDDSQLPKDRFSAERLKGVDSTLKIQPAKLEDSAVYLCASSLGQRLQETQYFGPGTRLLVL.

V is TRBV11-2 and J is TRBJ1-5; possible D gene TRBD1, 5 bases. CDR1 and CDR2 (germline): SGHAT, FQNNGV. V dropped 0 bases and J dropped 4 bases, with 10 bases sitting between them. The CDR3 sequence is 15 residues long. The CDR3 spells CASSLDWRGNQPQHF. The CDR3 region has the DNA TGTGCCAGCAGCTTAGATTGGAGGGGAAATCAGCCCCAGCATTTT.

This clonotype was picked up a small number of times. This chain joins TRBV12-3 or TRBV12-4 and TRBJ2-7; TRBD2 agrees at 10 bases. The CDR3 is made up of 14 amino acids. J was trimmed by 4 bases and V by 6 bases; bases with no gene match: 6. CDR3 in DNA: TGTGCCAGCAGGGGGGCTAGCGGGAGTTACGAGCAGTACTTC. It is translated as CASRGASGSYEQYF.

This clonotype was seen at least ten times. The chain carries TRBV28 and TRBJ2-7, with D uncertain. Deletions cut 0 bases from V and 3 bases from J, with 9 bases between. Per germline, CDR1 MDHEN and CDR2 SYDVKM. The length of the CDR3 is 14 residues. CDR3 bases: TGTGCCAGCAGTTTATGGAATCCCGACTACGAGCAGTACTTC. Its translation is CASSLWNPDYEQYF.

This clonotype was counted between two and nine times. The chain is built from TRBV18 and TRBJ2-2; 9 positions match TRBD2. V lost 3 bases and J lost 2; bases outside the gene matches: 7. The CDR3 is made up of 17 amino acids. Germline loops: CDR1 KGHSH, CDR2 LQKENI. The CDR3 DNA follows: TGTGCCAGCTCACCTAAGAGCCTAGCGGGAAACACCGGGGAGCTGTTTTTT. This translates into CASSPKSLAGNTGELFF.

This clonotype turned up a few times. The chain couples TRBV6-1 to TRBJ2-3, with 8 bases that match TRBD2. With V trimmed by 7 bases and J by 2 bases, 8 bases remained unmatched. The CDR3 has 15 residues. From germline, CDR1 is MNHNS and CDR2 SASEGT. The CDR3 bases are TGTGCCAGCACCGATAGCGGGGCTATCACAGATACGCAGTATTTT. This sequence encodes CASTDSGAITDTQYF.

The V call is TRBV20-1, the J call TRBJ1-5; TRBD1 matches 11 bases. The CDR3 runs to 15 residues. V was pared by 5 bases and J by 0 bases, with 3 bases of the junction left unmatched. Germline V gives CDR1 DFQATT, CDR2 SNEGSKA (reference sequence). The CDR3 here is CSAGGQGASNQPQHF. CDR3 DNA: TGCAGTGCTGGCGGACAGGGGGCTAGCAATCAGCCCCAGCATTTT.

A few counts support this clonotype. J is TRBJ2-1 and V is TRBV27, with 7 bases fitting TRBD1. Germline CDR1 reads MNHEY; CDR2 reads SMNVEV (reference sequence). V was clipped by 6 bases and J by 3 bases; unmatched bases: 8. The CDR3 sequence is 15 residues long. CDR3 in DNA: TGTGCCAGCAGCCGTGGGACAGCCCTCTACAATGAGCAGTTCTTC. Protein: CASSRGTALYNEQFF.

The rearrangement links TRBV5-5 to TRBJ1-4; a possible D gene is TRBD1 (5 bases). The CDR3 sequence is 17 residues long. V gave up 0 bases and J gave up 0 bases, with 12 bases separating them. The germline V gene encodes CDR1 SGHKS and CDR2 YYEKEE (reference sequence). This chain's CDR3 is CASSLGVTQATNEKLFF. In nucleotides, the CDR3 is TGTGCCAGCAGCTTGGGTGTGACACAGGCAACTAATGAAAAACTGTTTTTT. Full variable domain (remainder filled in from reference TRBV5-5 and TRBJ1-4): DAGVTQSPTHLIKTRGQQVTLRCSPISGHKSVSWYQQVLGQGPQFIFQYYEKEERGRGNFPDRFSARQFPNYSSELNVNALLLGDSALYLCASSLGVTQATNEKLFFGSGTQLSVL.

This clonotype was recorded a few times. The chain recombines TRBV5-1 with TRBJ2-5; D is possibly TRBD1 or TRBD2 (5 bases each). CDR1 and CDR2 (germline): SGHRS, YFSETQ. Trimming pared 6 bases from V and 2 bases from J, leaving 20 bases between. The CDR3 loop spans 16 amino acids. The DNA of the CDR3 is TGCGCCAGCACCACTCGATCCTCGGGGACGCAAGAGACCCAGTACTTC. It codes for CASTTRSSGTQETQYF.

The chain uses TRBV28 and TRBJ2-1; 11 nucleotides agree with TRBD1. This CDR3 has 15 amino acids. Germline CDR1 MDHEN, CDR2 SYDVKM. V was clipped by 7 bases and J by 6 bases; unmatched bases: 8. This chain's CDR3 is CASTSSGTGGNEQFF. The CDR3 DNA reads as TGTGCCAGCACCTCGTCCGGGACAGGGGGCAATGAGCAGTTCTTC.

The table lists this clonotype with many counts. J is TRBJ2-1 and V is TRBV2, with 13 bases lining up with TRBD2. The J segment lost 4 bases and the V segment lost 6 bases, leaving 6 bases of the junction unmatched. Germline CDR1 is SNHLY and CDR2 is FYNNEI. The CDR3 consists of 16 residues. CDR3 in DNA: TGTGCCAGCAGAGGGGGGGGACTAGCGGGATACAATGAGCAGTTCTTC. This gives the protein CASRGGGLAGYNEQFF.

This clonotype was seen only a few times. V gene TRBV12-5 combines with J gene TRBJ2-7; maybe TRBD1 (6 bases). The CDR3 runs to 16 residues. With 6 bases removed from V and 0 bases from J, the gap between germline ends came to 18 bases. Germline V gene lookup returns CDR1 LGHNT and CDR2 FRNRAP. In DNA form, the CDR3 reads TGTGCTAGTGGCGATACGGGACACCCGAGCTCCTACGAGCAGTACTTC. Protein: CASGDTGHPSSYEQYF.

At least ten counts were recorded for this clonotype. The chain links TRBV5-1 to TRBJ1-1; possible D gene TRBD1, 5 bases. Germline V lookup: CDR1 SGHRS, CDR2 YFSETQ. The V end was cut by 5 bases, the J end by 3 bases, with 14 bases between. The CDR3 consists of 14 residues. The CDR3 region is CASRHDSPDTEAFF. The CDR3 DNA reads as TGCGCCAGCAGACATGACAGCCCCGACACTGAAGCTTTCTTT.

This clonotype was observed many times. This chain links TRBV12-3 or TRBV12-4 with TRBJ2-3, with 10 bases fitting TRBD2. V shed 4 bases and J 4 bases; nucleotides not matched to a gene: 8. The CDR3 loop spans 16 amino acids. Here the CDR3 DNA reads TGTGCCAGCAGTTCAACCGGGACTAGCGCTTCAGATACGCAGTATTTT. It encodes CASSSTGTSASDTQYF.

Worth noting for this clonotype: A much larger clone lies one base from this, so it may be a read error. CDR3 coding DNA: TGCGCCAGCAGCTCTGGACAGGGGATTTTATATGGCCACACCTTC. Its translation: CASSSGQGILYGHTF. The chain joins TRBV5-1 to TRBJ1-2; 9 bases are shared with TRBD1. Looked up from germline, CDR1 is SGHRS and CDR2 is YFSETQ. The CDR3 spans 15 residues.

V usage is TRBV14 and J usage is TRBJ2-1, with 15 bases matching TRBD2. Per germline, CDR1 SGHDN and CDR2 FVKESK. This CDR3 has 16 residues. V shed 11 bases, J shed 4 bases, and the junction held 9 bases outside the gene matches. In nucleotides, the CDR3 is TGTGCCGGCCCCGGCGGACTAGCGGGAGGGTACAATGAGCAGTTCTTC. Protein product: CAGPGGLAGGYNEQFF.

This clonotype was counted a few times. This chain links TRBV30 with TRBJ2-1, with 8 bases that match TRBD2. The junction had 9 bases not matched to a gene; V was cut back by 3 bases and J by 5 bases. The germline V gene encodes CDR1 GTSNPN and CDR2 SVGIG (reference sequence). The CDR3 covers 15 residues. The CDR3 protein is CAWSLGLADDNEQFF. CDR3 bases: TGTGCCTGGAGCTTAGGACTAGCCGACGACAATGAGCAGTTCTTC. Using reference TRBV30 and TRBJ2-1 for the parts outside the CDR3, the full variable domain is SQTIHQWPATLVQPVGSPLSLECTVEGTSNPNLYWYRQAAGRGLQLLFYSVGIGQISSEVPQNLSASRPQDRQFILSSKKLLLSDSGFYLCAWSLGLADDNEQFFGPGTRLTVL.

This clonotype turned up a few times. The V call is TRBV20-1, the J call TRBJ2-3; TRBD2 matches 10 bases. V shed 4 bases and J 1 base; nucleotides not matched to a gene: 5. This CDR3 comprises 15 residues. Per the germline V gene, CDR1 is DFQATT and CDR2 is SNEGSKA (reference sequence). In nucleotides, the CDR3 is TGCAGTGCTACTAAGACTAGCGGGCGCACAGATACGCAGTATTTT. Its protein product is CSATKTSGRTDTQYF.

This clonotype came up many times. This chain joins TRBV5-6 and TRBJ1-3; D remains unclear. The length of the CDR3 is 14 residues. Germline lookup yields CDR1 SGHDT and CDR2 YYEEEE. V dropped 0 bases and J dropped 0 bases, with 4 bases sitting between them. The CDR3 nucleotides read TGTGCCAGCAGCTTGGAGTTCTCTGGAAACACCATATATTTT. The encoded protein is CASSLEFSGNTIYF.

A few counts support this clonotype. This rearrangement joins TRBV30 to TRBJ2-1, with a weak D call TRBD1 (6 bases). The germline gives CDR1 GTSNPN, CDR2 SVGIG (reference sequence). V was cut by 1 base and J by 4 bases, with 11 bases left in between. The CDR3 sequence is 14 residues long. In DNA, the CDR3 is TGTGCCTGGAGTGGGACAGACCCTTACAATGAGCAGTTCTTC. Translated: CAWSGTDPYNEQFF.

The chain uses TRBV6-2 or TRBV6-3 and TRBJ2-1; TRBD1 matches at 7 bases. Germline CDR1 and CDR2: MNHEY and SVGEGT. V shed 4 bases and J 7 bases; nucleotides not matched to a gene: 10. The CDR3 has 15 residues. The chain's CDR3 is CASSSTGVKGNEQFF. The DNA for the CDR3 is TGTGCCAGCAGTTCTACAGGGGTGAAGGGGAATGAGCAGTTCTTC.

About this clonotype itself: This may be a read error, as it is one base from a much larger clone. V and J are TRBV27 and TRBJ1-1, with unresolved D. The CDR3 sequence is 15 residues long. CDR1 is MNHEY, CDR2 SMNVEV, per germline (reference sequence). The ends were cut back, 4 bases at V and 10 bases at J, with 22 bases in the middle. CDR3 sequence reads: CASSSVPRALNVAFF. The CDR3 nucleotides read TGTGCCAGCAGTTCGGTACCCCGGGCTCTAAATGTAGCTTTCTTT.

This clonotype was detected a few times. V usage is TRBV7-9 and J usage is TRBJ2-3; D is undetermined. Germline CDR1 SEHNR, CDR2 FQNEAQ (reference sequence). The CDR3 consists of 14 residues. V was trimmed by 5 bases and J by 6 bases, leaving 15 bases between them. CDR3 region: CASSLRSAGDTQYF. The CDR3 DNA is TGTGCCAGCAGCCTGAGGTCCGCCGGGGATACGCAGTATTTT.

This clonotype was seen many times. The chain uses TRBV30 and TRBJ2-6; D is uncertain. The germline V gene has CDR1 GTSNPN and CDR2 SVGIG (reference sequence). The CDR3 is made up of 14 amino acids. CDR3 sequence reads: CASTGHSGANVLTF. The CDR3 DNA is TGTGCTTCCACTGGGCACTCTGGGGCCAACGTCCTGACTTTC.